The T cell receptor (beta chain) under discussion was sequenced for a study of beta chain features in type 1 diabetes. On the study more broadly: Age, gender and cell yields were similar between patients and healthy donors. Study outcomes and limitations: Individuals with type 1 diabetes displayed fewer insertions and more deletions at VDJ junctions. For patients, the naive, central memory and Treg TCRB repertoires appeared more alike than for healthy donors. Shorter templates might be favored by PCR, equally in patients and controls. Among all four CD4+ subsets, Type 1 diabetes patients had TCRB CDR3s that were moderately but significantly shorter.

Note on this clone: Its target is not known.

The CDR3 is made up of 15 amino acids. With 2 bases removed from V and 3 bases from J, the gap between germline ends came to 12 bases. The germline CDR1 and CDR2 sequences are SGHDT and YYEEEE. cDNA synthesis used the whole RNA isolate, giving expressed TCRB sequences. TCRdb's copy holds only in-frame clones and misses some; the assay was immunoSEQ multiplex PCR. The table records a few hundred thousand clones, roughly 12% of them present only once. The rearrangement uses TRBV5-6 and TRBJ1-5, with TRBD1 as a possible D gene (5 bases). This clonotype was obtained from a woman aged 18-35 years with type 1 diabetes. Material: naive CD4+ T cells from blood. The CDR3 reads CASSFYGATNQPQHF. CDR3 nucleotides: TGTGCCAGCAGCTTTTATGGGGCAACCAATCAGCCCCAGCATTTT.